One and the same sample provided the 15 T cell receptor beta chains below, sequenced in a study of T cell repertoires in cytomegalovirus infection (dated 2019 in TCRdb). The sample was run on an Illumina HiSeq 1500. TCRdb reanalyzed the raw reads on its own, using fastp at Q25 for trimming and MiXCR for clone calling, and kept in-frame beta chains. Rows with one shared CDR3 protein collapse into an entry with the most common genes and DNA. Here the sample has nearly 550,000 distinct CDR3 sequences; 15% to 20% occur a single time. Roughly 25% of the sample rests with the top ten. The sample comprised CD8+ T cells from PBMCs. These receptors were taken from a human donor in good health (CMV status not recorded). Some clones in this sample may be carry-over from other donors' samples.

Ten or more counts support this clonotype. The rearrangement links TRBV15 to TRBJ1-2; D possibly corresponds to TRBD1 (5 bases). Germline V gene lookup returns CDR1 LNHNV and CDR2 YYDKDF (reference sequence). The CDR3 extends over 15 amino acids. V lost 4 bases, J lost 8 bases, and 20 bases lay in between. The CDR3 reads CATSTIGTDARGYTF. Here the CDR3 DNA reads TGTGCCACCAGCACAATAGGGACGGACGCGAGAGGCTACACCTTC.

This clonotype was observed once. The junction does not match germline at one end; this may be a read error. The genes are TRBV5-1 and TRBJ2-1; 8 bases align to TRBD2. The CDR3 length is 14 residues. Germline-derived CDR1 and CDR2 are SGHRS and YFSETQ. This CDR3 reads CARSLGSGNNEQFF. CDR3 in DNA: TGCGCCAGAAGCTTAGGTAGCGGGAACAATGAGCAGTTCTTC.

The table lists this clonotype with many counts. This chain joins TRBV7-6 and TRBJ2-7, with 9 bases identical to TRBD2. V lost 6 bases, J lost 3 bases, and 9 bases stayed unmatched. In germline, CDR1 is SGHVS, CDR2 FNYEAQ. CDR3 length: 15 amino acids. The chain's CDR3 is CASSLSGRWDYEQYF. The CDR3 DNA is TGTGCCAGCAGTCTTAGCGGGAGATGGGACTACGAGCAGTACTTC.

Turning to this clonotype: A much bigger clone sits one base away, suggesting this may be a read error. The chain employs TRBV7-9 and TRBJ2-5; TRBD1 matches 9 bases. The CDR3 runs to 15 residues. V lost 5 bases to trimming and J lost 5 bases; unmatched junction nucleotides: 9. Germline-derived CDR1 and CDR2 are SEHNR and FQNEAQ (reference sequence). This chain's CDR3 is CASSPRGQGHETQYF. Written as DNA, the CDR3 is TGTGCCAGCAGCCCCCGGGGACAGGGCCATGAGACCCAGTACTTC.

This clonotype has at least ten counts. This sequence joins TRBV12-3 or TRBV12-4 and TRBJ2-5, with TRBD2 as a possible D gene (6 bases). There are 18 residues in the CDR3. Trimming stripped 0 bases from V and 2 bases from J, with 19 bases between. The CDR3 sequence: CASSLARALWGDQETQYF. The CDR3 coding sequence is TGTGCCAGCAGTTTAGCCCGGGCCCTGTGGGGGGATCAAGAGACCCAGTACTTC.

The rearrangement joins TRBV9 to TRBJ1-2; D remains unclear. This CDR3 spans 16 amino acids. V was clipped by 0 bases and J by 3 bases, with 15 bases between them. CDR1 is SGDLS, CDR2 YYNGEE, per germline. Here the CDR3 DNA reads TGTGCCAGCAGCGTAGGAACTTTAGTACCCTACTATGGCTACACCTTC. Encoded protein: CASSVGTLVPYYGYTF.

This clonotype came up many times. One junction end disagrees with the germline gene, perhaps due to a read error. CDR3 loop: CASSQGNAWDF. CDR3 DNA sequence: TGCGCCAGCAGCCAAGGGAATGCCTGGGACTTC. The rearrangement joins TRBV4-1 to TRBJ2-7; D not certain. Germline V gene sequence: CDR1 MGHRA, CDR2 YSYEKL. The CDR3 is 11 amino acids.

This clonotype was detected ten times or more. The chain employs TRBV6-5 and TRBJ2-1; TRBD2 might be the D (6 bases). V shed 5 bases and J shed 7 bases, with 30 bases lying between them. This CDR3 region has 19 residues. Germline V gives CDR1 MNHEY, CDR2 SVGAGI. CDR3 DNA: TGTGCCAGCAGTCCTGCTCAAGCCGACTGGAGATGGAGGGGAAATGAGCAGTTCTTC. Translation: CASSPAQADWRWRGNEQFF.

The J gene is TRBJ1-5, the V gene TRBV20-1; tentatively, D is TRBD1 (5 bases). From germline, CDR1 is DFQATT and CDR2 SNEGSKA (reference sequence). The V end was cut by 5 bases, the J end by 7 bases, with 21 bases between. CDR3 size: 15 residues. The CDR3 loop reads CSASGKGTLRQPQHF. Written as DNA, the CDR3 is TGCAGTGCTTCCGGGAAGGGGACGTTAAGACAGCCCCAGCATTTT.

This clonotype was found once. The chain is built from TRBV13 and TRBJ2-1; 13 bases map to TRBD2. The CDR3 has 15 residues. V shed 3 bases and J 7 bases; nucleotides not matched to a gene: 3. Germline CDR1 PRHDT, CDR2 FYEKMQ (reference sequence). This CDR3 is CASSFWTSGRNEQFF. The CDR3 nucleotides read TGTGCCAGCAGCTTTTGGACTAGCGGGAGAAATGAGCAGTTCTTC.

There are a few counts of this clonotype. In DNA, the CDR3 is TGTGCCAGCAGTTACGCGGCGAGCTCCTACGAGCAGTACTTC. Its protein is CASSYAASSYEQYF. The chain uses TRBV6-5 and TRBJ2-7; D not resolved. Germline V gene data show CDR1 as MNHEY and CDR2 as SVGAGI. This CDR3 contains 14 residues. V was shortened by 2 bases and J by 0 bases, with 8 bases between the two germline ends.

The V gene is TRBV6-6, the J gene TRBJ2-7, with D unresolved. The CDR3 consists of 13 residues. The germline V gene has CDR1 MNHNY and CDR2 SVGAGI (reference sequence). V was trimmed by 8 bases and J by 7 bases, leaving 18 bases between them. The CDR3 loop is CASVVGKKGEQYF. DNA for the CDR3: TGTGCCAGCGTAGTAGGGAAGAAAGGGGAGCAGTACTTC.

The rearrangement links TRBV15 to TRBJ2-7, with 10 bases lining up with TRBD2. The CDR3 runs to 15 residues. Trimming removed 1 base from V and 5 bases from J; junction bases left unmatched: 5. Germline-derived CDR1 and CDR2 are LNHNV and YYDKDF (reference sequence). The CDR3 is CATSRVSGRADEQYF. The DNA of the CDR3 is TGTGCCACCAGCAGAGTAAGCGGGAGGGCCGACGAGCAGTACTTC.

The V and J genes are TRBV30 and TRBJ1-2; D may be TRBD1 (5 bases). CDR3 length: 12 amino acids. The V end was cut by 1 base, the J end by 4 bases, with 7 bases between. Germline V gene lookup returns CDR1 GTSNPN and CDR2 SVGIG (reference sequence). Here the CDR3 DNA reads TGTGCCTGGAGTGACGGGGCCTATGGCTACACCTTC. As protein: CAWSDGAYGYTF.

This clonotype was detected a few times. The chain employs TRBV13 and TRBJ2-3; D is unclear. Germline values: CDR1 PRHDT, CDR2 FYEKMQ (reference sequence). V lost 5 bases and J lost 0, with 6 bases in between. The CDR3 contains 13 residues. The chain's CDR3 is CASSRESTDTQYF. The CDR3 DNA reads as TGTGCCAGCAGCCGCGAGAGCACAGATACGCAGTATTTT.